Sequencing of this T cell receptor (beta chain) was carried out in a study of T cell repertoires in cytomegalovirus infection (dated by TCRdb to between 2018 and 2021). Some background on the complete study: The HLA type of each donor mattered for the analysis, because public TCR beta signatures pointed to carriage of CMV infection along with the matching HLA type. Study-wide findings and limitations: In the ex vivo response, HLA-C-restricted CMV-specific TCR beta clonotypes were dominant, and in two of eight donors the single most frequent clonotype came from this HLA-C-restricted group. In both this cohort and an independent roughly 400-donor cohort, the cumulative frequency of public TCR beta family members distinguished carriers of CMV infection plus the relevant HLA type.

Sequencing took place on an Illumina HiSeq 1500. TCRdb handled the public reads itself, with Q25 trimming in fastp and clone calling in MiXCR, and kept productive beta chains. CDR3 protein sequences are deduplicated, and each keeps its most common genes and DNA. Across this sample there are 100,000 to 150,000 distinct CDR3 sequences, with almost 9% seen only once. 10% of the sample is in the top ten clones. The CDR3 covers 15 residues, taking in both the cysteine and the phenylalanine. The entry retains the CDR3 DNA only, 45 bases that are in frame from base 1. V and J are truncated by 5 bases and 3 bases respectively, leaving an intervening sequence of 16 bases. This clonotype was recorded many times. Its specific antigen is unknown. There are no base qualities to consult, and no much larger clone falls within one base.

This sequence was found in a human donor in good health (CMV status not recorded). Some clones in this sample may be carry-over from other donors' samples. Sample: PBMCs. The chain is encoded by TRBV12-3 or TRBV12-4 joined to TRBJ1-1; D gene: possibly TRBD1, on 5 matching bases. The nucleotide sequence is given as TGTGCCAGCAGTGACCATGGGGGTGCGGACACTGAAGCTTTCTTT. This translates into CASSDHGGADTEAFF.